The clone carrying this T cell receptor beta chain was recorded many times. This entry comes from a study of T-cell reconstitution after alpha-beta-depleted transplantation in children. Construction of the TCRbeta library involved unique molecular identifiers. A single record per CDR3 protein comes from TCRdb applying MiXCR to the PCR reads. The data hold hundreds of thousands of distinct CDR3 sequences, with roughly 10% observed a single time. The CDR3 runs to 15 residues. Trimming took 4 bases from V and 3 from J, leaving 18 bases between them. Germline V gives CDR1 DFQATT, CDR2 SNEGSKA (reference sequence).

The input for sequencing was PBMCs from the stem cell graft donor, taken from the stem cell graft. The chain links TRBV20-1 to TRBJ2-5, with a weak D call TRBD2 (5 bases). This receptor was obtained from a human donor who donated a stem cell graft to a child with acute lymphoblastic leukemia. CDR3 bases: TGCAGTGCTAAAAGTCTAGCATCCCTAAAAGAGACCCAGTACTTC. This gives the protein CSAKSLASLKETQYF.